This TCR beta chain was identified in a study of Ad26.COV2.S vaccination and SARS-CoV-2 variants. General study results and limits: Considerable breadth of spike-specific CD8+ and CD4+ T cell responses has reportedly been documented following vaccination. Measures of TCR breadth and depth may have fallen short of total T cell responses.

As to this clone: Its specificity is not known.

The treatment here: over 15 received Ad26.COV2.S at low or high dose, single or two shots; about 5 received placebo; per-sample allocation not given. Sampling occurred on day 63 after the first vaccine or placebo injection. Donation came from an adult in Boston who was aged 18-55 years. Ad26.COV2.S expressed prefusion-stabilized spike from the original Wuhan strain. The data were produced by immunoSEQ multiplex PCR, yet TCRdb's version contains in-frame clones alone and is incomplete. The table shows about 420,000 clones, with approximately 87% occurring only once. The source of this sequence is a person between 18 and 59 years old who received the Ad26.COV2.S COVID-19 vaccine or a placebo. The specimen comprised peripheral blood, sampled in a trial of Ad26.COV2.S vaccine versus placebo.

CDR3 residues: CASSLWTSSTDTQYF. The DNA for the CDR3 is TGTGCCAGCAGTTTGTGGACCTCTAGCACAGATACGCAGTATTTT. The chain links TRBV28 to TRBJ2-3; D gene unclear. This CDR3 is 15 amino acids long. V lost 3 bases, J lost 0 bases, and 10 bases lay in between. Per the germline V gene, CDR1 is MDHEN and CDR2 is SYDVKM.